This T cell receptor beta chain was recorded in a study of EBV T-cell therapy then PD-1 blockade in nasopharyngeal carcinoma. Produced via immunoSEQ multiplex PCR; TCRdb's table is partial and in-frame only. Among roughly 22,000 clones, 70% to 85% were seen once, and the ten largest hold 24%. The CDR3 consists of 14 residues. Trimming removed 2 bases at V and 0 bases at J, with 8 bases between. Per the germline V gene, CDR1 is MNHEY and CDR2 is SVGEGT. Specified treatment: AdE1-LMPpoly-expanded autologous EBV-specific T-cell therapy followed by anti-PD-1 nivolumab. Points on this clone: The antigen is not known.

The chain employs TRBV6-2 or TRBV6-3 and TRBJ2-7; no definite D call. The material was CD8+ T cells from blood, obtained at day -245 from a patient whose treatment included autologous EBV-specific T cells and nivolumab. The source is a man aged 35-49 years with nasopharyngeal carcinoma. DNA of the CDR3: TGTGCCAGCAGTTACGAGGCGTCCTCCTACGAGCAGTACTTC. Protein product: CASSYEASSYEQYF.